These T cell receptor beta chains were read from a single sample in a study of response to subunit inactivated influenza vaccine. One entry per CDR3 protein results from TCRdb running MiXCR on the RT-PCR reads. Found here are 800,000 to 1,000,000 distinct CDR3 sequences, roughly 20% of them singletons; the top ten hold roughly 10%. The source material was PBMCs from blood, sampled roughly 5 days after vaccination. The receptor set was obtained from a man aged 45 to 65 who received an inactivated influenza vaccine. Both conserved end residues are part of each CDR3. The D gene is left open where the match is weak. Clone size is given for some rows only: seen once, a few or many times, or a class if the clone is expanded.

cdr3_aa: CSATPAGTDTQYF; cdr3_nt: TGCAGCGCGACACCCGCGGGCACAGATACGCAGTATTTT; clone_size: -; d_call: -; j_call: TRBJ2-3; v_call: TRBV29-1
cdr3_aa: CASSSDSYVDAYNEQFF; cdr3_nt: TGTGCCAGCAGCTCAGACTCATACGTCGACGCCTACAATGAGCAGTTCTTC; clone_size: once; d_call: -; j_call: TRBJ2-1; v_call: TRBV7-9
cdr3_aa: CASSQDWGQGETQYF; cdr3_nt: TGTGCCAGCAGCCAAGATTGGGGACAGGGGGAGACCCAGTACTTC; clone_size: -; d_call: TRBD1; j_call: TRBJ2-5; v_call: TRBV4-2
cdr3_aa: CASSVRTEAFF; cdr3_nt: TGTGCCAGCAGTGTTCGCACTGAAGCTTTCTTT; clone_size: few; d_call: -; j_call: TRBJ1-1; v_call: TRBV12-3/TRBV12-4
cdr3_aa: CASSWGPANTGELFF; cdr3_nt: TGTGCCAGCAGTTGGGGACCTGCGAACACCGGGGAGCTGTTTTTT; clone_size: few; d_call: -; j_call: TRBJ2-2; v_call: TRBV6-5
cdr3_aa: CASSPRAYGYTF; cdr3_nt: TGTGCCAGCAGTCCCAGAGCCTATGGCTACACCTTC; clone_size: -; d_call: -; j_call: TRBJ1-2; v_call: TRBV2
cdr3_aa: CASSLHGSSYEQYF; cdr3_nt: TGCGCCAGCAGCTTGCATGGCTCCTCCTACGAGCAGTACTTC; clone_size: -; d_call: -; j_call: TRBJ2-7; v_call: TRBV5-1
cdr3_aa: CASSLGDRDTDTQYF; cdr3_nt: TGCGCCAGCAGCTTGGGGGACAGGGACACAGATACGCAGTATTTT; clone_size: few; d_call: TRBD1; j_call: TRBJ2-3; v_call: TRBV5-1
cdr3_aa: CASSQALLTGELFF; cdr3_nt: TGTGCCAGCAGCCAAGCATTGCTTACCGGGGAGCTGTTTTTT; clone_size: -; d_call: -; j_call: TRBJ2-2; v_call: TRBV4-2
cdr3_aa: CAISSTSGGQETQYF; cdr3_nt: TGTGCCATCAGTTCGACTAGCGGGGGTCAAGAGACCCAGTACTTC; clone_size: few; d_call: TRBD2; j_call: TRBJ2-5; v_call: TRBV10-3
cdr3_aa: CASSYQGRNTEAFF; cdr3_nt: TGTGCCAGCAGTTACCAGGGTAGGAACACTGAAGCTTTCTTT; clone_size: few; d_call: -; j_call: TRBJ1-1; v_call: TRBV6-5
cdr3_aa: CASSLVRGGAPTQYF; cdr3_nt: TGTGCCAGCAGCTTAGTTCGCGGGGGGGCTCCGACCCAGTACTTC; clone_size: few; d_call: TRBD2; j_call: TRBJ2-5; v_call: TRBV7-2
cdr3_aa: CASSLTAGTGRNTQYF; cdr3_nt: TGCGCCAGCAGCCTGACAGCTGGGACCGGGAGAAATACGCAGTATTTT; clone_size: -; d_call: -; j_call: TRBJ2-3; v_call: TRBV5-1
cdr3_aa: CAWSRGAGGLNEQFF; cdr3_nt: TGTGCCTGGAGCCGGGGTGCGGGGGGACTCAATGAGCAGTTCTTC; clone_size: -; d_call: TRBD2; j_call: TRBJ2-1; v_call: TRBV30
cdr3_aa: CASSFMYSAGGPQETQYF; cdr3_nt: TGTGCCAGCAGCTTTATGTATTCAGCGGGAGGCCCCCAAGAGACCCAGTACTTC; clone_size: few; d_call: TRBD2; j_call: TRBJ2-5; v_call: TRBV11-2
cdr3_aa: CASSAVRSEQFF; cdr3_nt: TGTGCCAGCAGCGCCGTCAGGAGTGAGCAGTTCTTC; clone_size: few; d_call: -; j_call: TRBJ2-1; v_call: TRBV6-5
cdr3_aa: CASRGQGIGNQPQHF; cdr3_nt: TGTGCCAGCAGGGGACAGGGTATTGGCAATCAGCCCCAGCATTTT; clone_size: few; d_call: TRBD1; j_call: TRBJ1-5; v_call: TRBV2
cdr3_aa: CASSILPGQGINEQFF; cdr3_nt: TGTGCCAGTAGTATACTCCCGGGACAGGGGATCAATGAGCAGTTCTTC; clone_size: few; d_call: TRBD1; j_call: TRBJ2-1; v_call: TRBV19
cdr3_aa: CASSFGTGLSEQFF; cdr3_nt: TGTGCCAGCAGTTTTGGGACAGGGTTAAGTGAGCAGTTCTTC; clone_size: -; d_call: TRBD1; j_call: TRBJ2-1; v_call: TRBV27
cdr3_aa: CASSLDPDAGEQFF; cdr3_nt: TGTGCTAGCAGCTTAGATCCTGACGCGGGTGAGCAGTTCTTC; clone_size: -; d_call: -; j_call: TRBJ2-1; v_call: TRBV7-7
cdr3_aa: CASGVLALSYNEQFF; cdr3_nt: TGTGCCAGCGGGGTACTAGCGCTCTCCTACAATGAGCAGTTCTTC; clone_size: few; d_call: TRBD2; j_call: TRBJ2-1; v_call: TRBV7-9
cdr3_aa: CSARPGTAYNEQFF; cdr3_nt: TGCAGTGCTCGCCCCGGGACAGCCTACAATGAGCAGTTCTTC; clone_size: few; d_call: TRBD1; j_call: TRBJ2-1; v_call: TRBV20-1
cdr3_aa: CSVDVRGQGYEQYF; cdr3_nt: TGCAGCGTTGACGTTCGGGGACAGGGTTACGAGCAGTACTTC; clone_size: few; d_call: TRBD1; j_call: TRBJ2-7; v_call: TRBV29-1
cdr3_aa: CSARYGTGNTEAFF; cdr3_nt: TGCAGTGCTAGATACGGGACAGGGAACACTGAAGCTTTCTTT; clone_size: few; d_call: TRBD1; j_call: TRBJ1-1; v_call: TRBV20-1
cdr3_aa: CAINRDSGGQSSGYTF; cdr3_nt: TGTGCCATCAATAGAGACAGTGGGGGCCAGTCGTCTGGCTACACCTTC; clone_size: few; d_call: -; j_call: TRBJ1-2; v_call: TRBV10-3
cdr3_aa: CASSLGSSFYGYTF; cdr3_nt: TGCGCCAGCAGCTTGGGGTCAAGCTTCTATGGCTACACCTTC; clone_size: few; d_call: -; j_call: TRBJ1-2; v_call: TRBV5-1
cdr3_aa: CASSSGTSGGLDIQYF; cdr3_nt: TGCGCCAGCAGCTCTGGGACTAGCGGGGGGTTGGACATTCAGTACTTC; clone_size: once; d_call: TRBD2; j_call: TRBJ2-4; v_call: TRBV5-1
cdr3_aa: CASSKLAGGYEQYF; cdr3_nt: TGTGCCAGCAGCAAACTAGCGGGAGGTTACGAGCAGTACTTC; clone_size: few; d_call: TRBD2; j_call: TRBJ2-7; v_call: TRBV7-3
cdr3_aa: CAGRMILGYEQYF; cdr3_nt: TGTGCCGGAAGGATGATATTGGGATACGAGCAGTACTTC; clone_size: once; d_call: -; j_call: TRBJ2-7; v_call: TRBV5-8